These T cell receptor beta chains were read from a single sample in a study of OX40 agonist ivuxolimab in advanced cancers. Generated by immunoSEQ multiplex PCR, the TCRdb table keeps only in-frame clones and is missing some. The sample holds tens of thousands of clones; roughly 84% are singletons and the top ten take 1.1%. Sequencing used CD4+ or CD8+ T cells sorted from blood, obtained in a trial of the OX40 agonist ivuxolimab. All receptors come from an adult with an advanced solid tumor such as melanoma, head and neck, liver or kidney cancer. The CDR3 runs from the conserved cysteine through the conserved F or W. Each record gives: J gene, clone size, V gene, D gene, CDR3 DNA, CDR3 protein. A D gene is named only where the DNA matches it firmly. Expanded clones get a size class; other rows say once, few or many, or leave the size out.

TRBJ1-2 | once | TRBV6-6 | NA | TGTGCCAGCGGCCTTGGAGCTAACTATGGCTACACCTTC | CASGLGANYGYTF
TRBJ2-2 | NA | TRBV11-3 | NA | TGTGCCAGCAGCAAGGCGCAGCAAGGCATAGGGGACACCGGGGAGCTGTTTTTT | CASSKAQQGIGDTGELFF
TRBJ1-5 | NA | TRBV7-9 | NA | TGTGCCAGCAGCAGGGGCCTTCCAAGCAATCAGCCCCAGCATTTT | CASSRGLPSNQPQHF
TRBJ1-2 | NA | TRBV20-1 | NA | TGCAGTGCTAGAACATCCGTGAGCTACACCTTC | CSARTSVSYTF
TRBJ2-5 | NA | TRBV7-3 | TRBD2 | TGTGCCAGCAGCTCCCTAGCGGGGGGGCCAGAGACCCAGTACTTC | CASSSLAGGPETQYF
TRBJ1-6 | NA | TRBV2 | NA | TGTGCCAGCACCTCCCGGAGGCTCGATAATTCACCCCTCCACTTT | CASTSRRLDNSPLHF
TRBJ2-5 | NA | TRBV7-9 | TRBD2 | TGTGCCAGCAGCTTCACTAGCGGGGAAGAGACCCAGTACTTC | CASSFTSGEETQYF
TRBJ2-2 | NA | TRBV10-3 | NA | TGTGCCATCAGCCTGACAGGGAACACCGGGGAGCTGTTTTTT | CAISLTGNTGELFF
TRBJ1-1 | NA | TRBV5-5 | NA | TGTGCCAGCAGGCCCTTTTGGACAGCCACTGAAGCTTTCTTT | CASRPFWTATEAFF
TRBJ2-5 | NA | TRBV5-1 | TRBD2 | TGCGCCAGCAGCGTTAGCGGGGGCGCGCAAGAGACCCAGTACTTC | CASSVSGGAQETQYF
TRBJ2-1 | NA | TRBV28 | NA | TGTGCCAGCACCCGGCACAGCTCCTACAATGAGCAGTTCTTC | CASTRHSSYNEQFF
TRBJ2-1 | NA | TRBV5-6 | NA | TGTGCCAGCAGCTTGGAGTGGACGGATGAGCAGTTCTTC | CASSLEWTDEQFF
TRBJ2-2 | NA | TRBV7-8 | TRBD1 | TGTGCCAGCAGCCCAGACAGGGGGCGGAGCGGGGAGCTGTTTTTT | CASSPDRGRSGELFF
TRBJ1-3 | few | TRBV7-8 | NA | TGTGCCAGCGGGGGGTTAATAACCGGAAACACCATATATTTT | CASGGLITGNTIYF
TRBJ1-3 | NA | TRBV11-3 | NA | TGTGCCAGCAGCGACCGGTGGAGCGCTGGAAACACCATATATTTT | CASSDRWSAGNTIYF
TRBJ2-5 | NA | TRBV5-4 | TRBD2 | TGTGCCAGCAGGGCTAGCGGGGGGGAGACCCAGTACTTC | CASRASGGETQYF
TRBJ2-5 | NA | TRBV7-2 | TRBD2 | TGTGCCAGCAGCCCACGGCCCACTAGCGGGGGGGCCTTAGAGACCCAGTACTTC | CASSPRPTSGGALETQYF
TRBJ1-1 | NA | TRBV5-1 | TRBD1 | TGCGCCAGCAGCTCGTCCCGGACAGGGAACACTGAAGCTTTCTTT | CASSSSRTGNTEAFF
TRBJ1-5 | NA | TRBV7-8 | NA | TGTGCCAGCAGCCGAGGGGGGGGCGGCCAGCCCCAGCATTTT | CASSRGGGGQPQHF
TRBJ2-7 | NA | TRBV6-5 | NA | TGTGCCAGCAGCAAAGGCTGGGCCGGAGGCTACGAGCAGTACTTC | CASSKGWAGGYEQYF